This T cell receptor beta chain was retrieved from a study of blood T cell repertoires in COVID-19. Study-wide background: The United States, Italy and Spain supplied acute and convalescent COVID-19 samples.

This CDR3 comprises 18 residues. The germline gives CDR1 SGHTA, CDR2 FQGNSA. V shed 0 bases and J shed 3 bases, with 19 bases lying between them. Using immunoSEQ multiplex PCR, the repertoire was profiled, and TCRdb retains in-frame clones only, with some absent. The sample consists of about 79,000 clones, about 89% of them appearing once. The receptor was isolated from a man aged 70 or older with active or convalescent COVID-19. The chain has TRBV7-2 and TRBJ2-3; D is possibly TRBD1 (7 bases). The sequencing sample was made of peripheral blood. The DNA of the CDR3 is TGTGCCAGCAGCTTAGCACTTTTGAGGACAGGAGGGACAGATACGCAGTATTTT. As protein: CASSLALLRTGGTDTQYF.